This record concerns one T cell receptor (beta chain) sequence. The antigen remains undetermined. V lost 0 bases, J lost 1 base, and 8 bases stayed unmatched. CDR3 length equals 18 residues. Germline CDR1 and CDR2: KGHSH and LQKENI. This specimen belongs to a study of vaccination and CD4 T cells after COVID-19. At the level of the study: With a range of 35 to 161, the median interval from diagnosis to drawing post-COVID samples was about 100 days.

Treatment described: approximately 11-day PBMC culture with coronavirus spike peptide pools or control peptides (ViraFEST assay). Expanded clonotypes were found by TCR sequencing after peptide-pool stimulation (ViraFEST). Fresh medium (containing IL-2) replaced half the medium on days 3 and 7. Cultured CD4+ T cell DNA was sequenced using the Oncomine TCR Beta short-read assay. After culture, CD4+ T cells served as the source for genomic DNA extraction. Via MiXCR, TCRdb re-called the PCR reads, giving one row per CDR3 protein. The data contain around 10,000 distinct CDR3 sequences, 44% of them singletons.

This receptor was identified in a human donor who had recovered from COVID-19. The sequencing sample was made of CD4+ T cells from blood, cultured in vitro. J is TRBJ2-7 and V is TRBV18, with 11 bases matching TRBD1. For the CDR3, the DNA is TGTGCCAGCTCACCACCGGACAGGGGGCTTCGAGTTTCCTACGAGCAGTACTTC. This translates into CASSPPDRGLRVSYEQYF. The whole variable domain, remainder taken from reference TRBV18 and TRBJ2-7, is NAGVMQNPRHLVRRRGQEARLRCSPMKGHSHVYWYRQLPEEGLKFMVYLQKENIIDESGMPKERFSAEFPKEGPSILRIQQVVRGDSAAYFCASSPPDRGLRVSYEQYFGPGTRLTVT.